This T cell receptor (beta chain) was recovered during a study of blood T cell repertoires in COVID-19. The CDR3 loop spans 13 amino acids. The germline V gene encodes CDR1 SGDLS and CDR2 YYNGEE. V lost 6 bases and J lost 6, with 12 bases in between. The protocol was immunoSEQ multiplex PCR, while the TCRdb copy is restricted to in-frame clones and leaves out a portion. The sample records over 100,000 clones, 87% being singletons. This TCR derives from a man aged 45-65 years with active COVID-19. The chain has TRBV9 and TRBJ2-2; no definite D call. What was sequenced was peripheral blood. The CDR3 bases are TGTGCCAGCATCTCACAGCTCCCCGGGGAGCTGTTTTTT. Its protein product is CASISQLPGELFF.